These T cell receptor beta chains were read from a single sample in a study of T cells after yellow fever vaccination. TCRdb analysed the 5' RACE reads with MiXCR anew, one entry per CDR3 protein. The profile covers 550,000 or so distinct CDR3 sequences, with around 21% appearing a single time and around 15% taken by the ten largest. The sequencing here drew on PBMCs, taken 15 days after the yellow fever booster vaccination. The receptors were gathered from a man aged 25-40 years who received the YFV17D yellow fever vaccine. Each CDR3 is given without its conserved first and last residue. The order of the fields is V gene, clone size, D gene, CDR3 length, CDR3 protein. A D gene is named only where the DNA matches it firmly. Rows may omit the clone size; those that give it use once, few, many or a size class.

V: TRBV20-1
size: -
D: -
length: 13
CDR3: SARVDGTTNEKLF

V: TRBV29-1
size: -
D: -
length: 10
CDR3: SAKGPTGELF

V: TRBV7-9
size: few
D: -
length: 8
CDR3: ASSRDIQF

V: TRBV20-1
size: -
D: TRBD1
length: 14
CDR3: SARDWGQGLSYEQY

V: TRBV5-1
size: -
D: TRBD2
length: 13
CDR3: ASSITLAGGETQY

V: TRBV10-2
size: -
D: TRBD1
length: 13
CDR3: ASTGTGVYNSPLH

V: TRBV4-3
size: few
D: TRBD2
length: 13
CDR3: ASSQDIGREGQQF

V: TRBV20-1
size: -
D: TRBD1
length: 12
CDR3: SARADRGSYEQY

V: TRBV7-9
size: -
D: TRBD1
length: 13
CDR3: ASSTTGGVNQPQH

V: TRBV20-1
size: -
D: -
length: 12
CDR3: SANRDPAYNEQF

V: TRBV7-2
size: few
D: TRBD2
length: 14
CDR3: ASRVSAASGYNEQF

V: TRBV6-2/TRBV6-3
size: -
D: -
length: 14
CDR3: ASSPTISGVYNEQF

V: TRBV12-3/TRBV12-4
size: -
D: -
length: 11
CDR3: ASSFSGGNTIY

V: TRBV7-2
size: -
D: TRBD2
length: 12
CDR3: ASSRGDVLGEQY

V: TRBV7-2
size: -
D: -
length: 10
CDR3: ASSLGGLVEN

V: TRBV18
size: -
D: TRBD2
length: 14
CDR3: ASSRSGRAPTGELF

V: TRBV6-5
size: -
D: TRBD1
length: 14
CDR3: ASSYSSQGANNEQF

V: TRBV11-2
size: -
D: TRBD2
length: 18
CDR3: ASSRPPVQTSGSFYNEQF

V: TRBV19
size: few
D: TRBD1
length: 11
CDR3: ASSGDRRSPLH

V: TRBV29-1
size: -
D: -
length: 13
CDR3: SVSPSSRFADTQY

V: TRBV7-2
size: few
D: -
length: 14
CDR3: ASSRGNEIPTDTQY

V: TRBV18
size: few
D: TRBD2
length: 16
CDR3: ASSPVLGLAGKKETQY

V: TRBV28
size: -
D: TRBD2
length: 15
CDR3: ASSDPLGGGSLETQY

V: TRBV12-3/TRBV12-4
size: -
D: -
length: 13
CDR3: ASTPNWGVDYGYT

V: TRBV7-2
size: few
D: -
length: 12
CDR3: ASSSGTITGELF

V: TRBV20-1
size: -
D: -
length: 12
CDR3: SARERLAKNIQY

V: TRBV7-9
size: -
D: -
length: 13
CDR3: ASSLTGTGGPEQY

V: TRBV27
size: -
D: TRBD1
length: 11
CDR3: ASTGTGGSPLH

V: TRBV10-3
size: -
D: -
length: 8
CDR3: AITGNTIY

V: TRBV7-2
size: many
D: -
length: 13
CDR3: ASSHPEEGAYEQY

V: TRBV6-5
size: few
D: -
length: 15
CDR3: ASSYSYRFANTGELF

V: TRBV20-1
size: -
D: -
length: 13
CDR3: SARRAGMLNTEAF

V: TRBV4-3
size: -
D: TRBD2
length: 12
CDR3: ASSQRRGEGTQY

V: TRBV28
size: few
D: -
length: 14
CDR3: ASSPPIPLIYNEQF

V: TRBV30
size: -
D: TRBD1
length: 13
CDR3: AWVPGQGVGGELF

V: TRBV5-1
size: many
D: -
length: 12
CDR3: ASSLTGAQETQY

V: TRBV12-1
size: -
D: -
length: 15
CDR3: ASSFGFMGTGPAEQY

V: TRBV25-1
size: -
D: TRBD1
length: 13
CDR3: ASSESDRANYEQY

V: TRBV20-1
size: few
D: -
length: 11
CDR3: SARGGDRTEAF

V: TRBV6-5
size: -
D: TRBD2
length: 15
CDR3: ASSYLLAGANTGELF

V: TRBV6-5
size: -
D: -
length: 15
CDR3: ASSYSSSGGAKNIQY

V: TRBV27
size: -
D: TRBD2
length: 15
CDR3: ASSSPGLAGVTDTQY

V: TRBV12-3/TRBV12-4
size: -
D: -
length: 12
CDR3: ASWADLNTGELF

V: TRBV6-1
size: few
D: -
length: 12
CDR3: ASLGQRGNTEAF

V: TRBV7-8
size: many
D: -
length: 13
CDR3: ASSFSGTRNEKLF

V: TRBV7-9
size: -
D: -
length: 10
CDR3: ASSFGGAEAF

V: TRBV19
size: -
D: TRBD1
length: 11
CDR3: ASRRTGQETQY